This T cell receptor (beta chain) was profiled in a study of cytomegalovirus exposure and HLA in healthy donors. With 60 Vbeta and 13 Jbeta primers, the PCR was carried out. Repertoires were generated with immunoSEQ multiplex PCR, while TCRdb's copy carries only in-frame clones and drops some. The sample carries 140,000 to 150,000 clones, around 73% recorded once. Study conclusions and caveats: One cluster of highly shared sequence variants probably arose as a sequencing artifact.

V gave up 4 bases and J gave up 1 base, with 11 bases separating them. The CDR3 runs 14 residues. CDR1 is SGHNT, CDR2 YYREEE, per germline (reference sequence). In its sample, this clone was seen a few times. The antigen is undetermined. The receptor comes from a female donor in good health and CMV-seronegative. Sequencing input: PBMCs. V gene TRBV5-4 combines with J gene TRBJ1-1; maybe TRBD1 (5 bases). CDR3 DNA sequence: TGTGCCAGCAGCCCCGGACAACGGAACACTGAAGCTTTCTTT. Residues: CASSPGQRNTEAFF.